What follows is one T cell receptor beta chain and its context. Its antigen is currently unknown. These data are taken from a study of T cell responses to AZD1222 COVID-19 vaccine. Study information: Recipients boosted at about 4 weeks or about 12 weeks are pooled. Whole-study findings and limits: White British people made up most donors, females outnumbered males, and clonal diversity was possibly underestimated. Reports say nearly half of spike-specific TCRs go after unmutated variant regions.

The method was immunoSEQ multiplex PCR; TCRdb's version includes in-frame clones alone and lacks a portion of them. The sample lists about 140,000 clones, roughly 91% occurring once. In germline, CDR1 is MGHRA, CDR2 YSYEKL. The CDR3 is 15 amino acids. V dropped 1 base and J dropped 4 bases, with 11 bases sitting between them. Sequences were derived from peripheral blood, sampled on day 0 of AZD1222 vaccination. The chain has TRBV4-1 and TRBJ1-5; the D is unclear. This TCR was sampled from an adult in good health. The CDR3, as DNA: TGCGCCAGCAGCCAAGTAAACACGGATAATCAGCCCCAGCATTTT. It yields the protein CASSQVNTDNQPQHF.